The clone carrying this TCR beta chain was seen only a few times. The data were taken from a study of patients and donors after allogeneic stem cell transplantation. In TCRdb, the RT-PCR reads were re-called with MiXCR into one record per CDR3 protein. This table holds around 150,000 distinct CDR3 sequences, approximately 40% found once. The V end lost 4 bases, the J end lost 5 bases, and 12 bases lay between the germline ends. There are 15 residues in the CDR3. The sample comprised blood, either unsorted or a sorted T cell fraction (not recorded which). This sequence was found in a human donor who was either an allogeneic HSCT recipient or a stem cell or donor lymphocyte infusion donor (not recorded which). It is not recorded whose cells these are; they may come from a transplant donor. V gene TRBV12-3 or TRBV12-4 combines with J gene TRBJ1-6, with D unresolved. CDR3 region: CASSYGRMNNSPLHF. The CDR3 nucleotides are TGTGCCAGCAGTTATGGACGGATGAATAATTCACCCCTCCACTTT.